This record looks at one T cell receptor (beta chain) sequence and its context. What this receptor recognizes is not known. No base-level quality is on record; no much larger clone is a single base apart. The record originates from a study of blood T cells in healthy people across ages (dated by TCRdb to the mid-2010s). The study in broad terms: In model experiments, template switching captured about one uniquely barcoded TCR beta cDNA molecule for every two T cells. Two additional independent replicas of 1 million unique cDNA reads from the same blood draw were analyzed for two donors (one aged 18 to 30 and one aged 80 or older). Using deep sequencing normalized with unique cDNA molecular identifiers, the study measured how TCR beta repertoire diversity changes with age. The donors were divided into four age groups: young (average around 17 years), middle-aged (under 40), aged (around 59) and long-lived (about 84). To avoid experimental bias, donors of different ages were spread randomly across the sequencing lanes.

Systemically healthy Caucasian individuals from Russia, some 40 in total and aged roughly 6 to 100 years, were included as donors. About 9.8 milliliters of peripheral blood were drawn from each donor into EDTA-treated Vacutainer tubes. PBMCs were isolated by Ficoll-Paque density-gradient centrifugation, with at least 6.5 million obtained per sample. Total RNA was extracted from PBMCs with Trizol reagent, with at least 6 micrograms obtained per sample. Naive CD45RAhigh/CD27high T cell percentages were measured by flow cytometry on a PBMC aliquot from every donor. Library preparation used 5' RACE. The sequencer listed for this sample is Illumina HiSeq 2500. A second PCR of 7 to 11 cycles was performed with a sample-barcoded 5' primer and a J-beta primer mix. A unique molecular identifier was introduced onto each TCR beta cDNA molecule by a template-switch 5' adaptor carrying 12 random nucleotides. Each sample yielded at least 2.5 million CDR3-containing paired-end reads. All of the RNA was converted into first-strand cDNA using the Mint cDNA synthesis kit, with a TRBC-specific oligonucleotide serving as the primer. Following uracil-DNA glycosylase treatment, all cDNA underwent a first 18-cycle PCR with the universal primers M1SS and BC2_uni_R. As for the original processing: For normalization, 1 million high-quality reads were randomly selected from each sample, with every read carrying a distinct molecular identifier. Reads with shared molecular identifiers were discarded instead of being binned into consensus sequences. MiTCR, set to a Q25 quality threshold and the strictest error-elimination algorithm, was used for CDR3 identification, clonotype clustering and error correction. A nonparametric unseen species model with Euler transformation was used to estimate a lower bound on total TCR beta diversity. TCRdb reprocessing: public reads trimmed at Q25 with fastp, clones called with MiXCR, in-frame beta chains kept. Rows with a matching CDR3 protein are joined into one entry that keeps the most common DNA and genes. TCRdb's processing, not the study's, gives the V and J calls here. In all, the sample holds approximately 800,000 distinct CDR3 sequences, and about 62% of those were seen once. The ten largest clonotypes hold 20% to 25% of the sample.

Points the paper makes about the study in general: Estimates of total diversity from one million sequenced T cells were regarded as lower bounds and underestimates. Because profiling used bulk unsorted PBMCs, naive and antigen-experienced compartments could not be compared conclusively. Because donor CMV infection status was unknown, age-related changes in expanded clonotypes were potentially confounded. Observed TCR beta diversity correlated strongly with the percentage of naive T cells measured by flow cytometry. As age increased, observed TCR beta diversity per million T cells dropped in a roughly linear way, and a significant reduction was already evident by age roughly 36. Compared with the aged group, the long-lived group had more naive CD4+ T cells, fewer expanded clones and increased TCR diversity, suggesting age selection.

The sample consisted of blood. The TCR was taken from a man aged 25 to 40 in good health.

The CDR3 loop reads CASSAAGSEQYF. The base sequence is TGTGCCAGCAGCGCGGCAGGGTCCGAGCAGTACTTC. The V and J genes are TRBV11-1 and TRBJ2-7; TRBD1 is perhaps the D gene, given 5 matching bases. Relative to germline, V is 5 bases shorter and J is 6 bases shorter, with 11 bases between their ends. From the cysteine up to the phenylalanine, the CDR3 has a length of 12 residues. The sequence is cut down to CDR3 DNA, 36 bases in frame from base 1. CDR1 and CDR2 (SGHAT, FQDESV) derive from the germline V gene (reference sequence).